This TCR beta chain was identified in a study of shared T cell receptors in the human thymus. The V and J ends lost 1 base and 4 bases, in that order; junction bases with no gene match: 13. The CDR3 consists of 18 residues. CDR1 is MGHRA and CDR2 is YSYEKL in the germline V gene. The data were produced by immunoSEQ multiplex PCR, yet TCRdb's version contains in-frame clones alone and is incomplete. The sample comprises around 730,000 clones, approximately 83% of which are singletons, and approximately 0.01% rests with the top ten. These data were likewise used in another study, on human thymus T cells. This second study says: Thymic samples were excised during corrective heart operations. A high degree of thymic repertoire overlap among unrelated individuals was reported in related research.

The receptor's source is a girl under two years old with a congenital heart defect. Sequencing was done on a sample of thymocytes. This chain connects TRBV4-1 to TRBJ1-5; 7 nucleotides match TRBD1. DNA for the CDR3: TGCGCCAGCAGCCAAGTTACAGGGGCGACCAGCCCGAATCAGCCCCAGCATTTT. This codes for CASSQVTGATSPNQPQHF.